This TCR beta chain was profiled in a study of OX40 agonist ivuxolimab in advanced cancers. As for the study in general: Participants averaged approximately 65 years of age (range about 23 to 80) and were around 80% male. Patients with prior anti-PD-1, anti-PD-L1 or anti-CTLA-4 therapy were eligible; about 41% had some.

The data were produced by immunoSEQ multiplex PCR, yet TCRdb's version contains in-frame clones alone and is incomplete. The sample includes 15,000 to 20,000 clones, around 83% seen only once; the top ten take around 0.7%. Any history of autoimmune disease or systemic immunosuppression disqualified patients. V was trimmed by 10 bases and J by 5 bases, leaving 17 bases between them. Germline V gene data show CDR1 as MNHNS and CDR2 as SASEGT. The CDR3 length is 13 residues. Study results and limitations: On average, CD8+ T cells showed a greater number of expanded clones than CD4+.

In regard to this clone: Its target is not known.

The sample was CD4+ or CD8+ T cells sorted from blood, taken in a trial of the OX40 agonist ivuxolimab. The receptor comes from an adult with an advanced solid tumor such as melanoma, head and neck, liver or kidney cancer. The chain has TRBV6-1 and TRBJ2-5, with D possibly being TRBD1 (6 bases). CDR3 in DNA: TGTGCCACCGGGCAGGGGATTGTGGAGACCCAGTACTTC. It translates to CATGQGIVETQYF.